What follows describes a single TCR beta chain. Antigen specificity is unknown. The data originate from a study of shared clonotypes between healthy human individuals. Points from the study as a whole: Sorted-subset sequencing, rarefaction showed, was incomplete despite large depth.

Naive CD8 cells were CD45RO-negative, positively selected for CCR7, excluding terminally differentiated effector memory CD45RA+ cells. Those who donated, Caucasian adults without exception, all lived in Nashville, Tennessee. The germline gives CDR1 MNHEY, CDR2 SVGAGI. With 2 bases clipped from V and 4 bases from J, the junction kept 5 bases outside the gene matches. The CDR3 extends over 15 amino acids. Deep-level assay runs were performed. Each subset's genomic DNA was split evenly across several immunoSEQ plates. Sequenced by immunoSEQ multiplex PCR; TCRdb stores in-frame clones only, minus some. Found here are hundreds of thousands of clones, around 93% of them singletons; the top ten hold around 24%.

V and J are TRBV6-5 and TRBJ2-1; 7 positions match TRBD1. The sequencing sample was made of naive CD8+ T cells sorted from blood. The source is a man between 25 and 39 years old in good health. CDR3 sequence reads: CASSYGTENYNEQFF. CDR3 in DNA: TGTGCCAGCAGTTACGGGACAGAGAATTACAATGAGCAGTTCTTC.